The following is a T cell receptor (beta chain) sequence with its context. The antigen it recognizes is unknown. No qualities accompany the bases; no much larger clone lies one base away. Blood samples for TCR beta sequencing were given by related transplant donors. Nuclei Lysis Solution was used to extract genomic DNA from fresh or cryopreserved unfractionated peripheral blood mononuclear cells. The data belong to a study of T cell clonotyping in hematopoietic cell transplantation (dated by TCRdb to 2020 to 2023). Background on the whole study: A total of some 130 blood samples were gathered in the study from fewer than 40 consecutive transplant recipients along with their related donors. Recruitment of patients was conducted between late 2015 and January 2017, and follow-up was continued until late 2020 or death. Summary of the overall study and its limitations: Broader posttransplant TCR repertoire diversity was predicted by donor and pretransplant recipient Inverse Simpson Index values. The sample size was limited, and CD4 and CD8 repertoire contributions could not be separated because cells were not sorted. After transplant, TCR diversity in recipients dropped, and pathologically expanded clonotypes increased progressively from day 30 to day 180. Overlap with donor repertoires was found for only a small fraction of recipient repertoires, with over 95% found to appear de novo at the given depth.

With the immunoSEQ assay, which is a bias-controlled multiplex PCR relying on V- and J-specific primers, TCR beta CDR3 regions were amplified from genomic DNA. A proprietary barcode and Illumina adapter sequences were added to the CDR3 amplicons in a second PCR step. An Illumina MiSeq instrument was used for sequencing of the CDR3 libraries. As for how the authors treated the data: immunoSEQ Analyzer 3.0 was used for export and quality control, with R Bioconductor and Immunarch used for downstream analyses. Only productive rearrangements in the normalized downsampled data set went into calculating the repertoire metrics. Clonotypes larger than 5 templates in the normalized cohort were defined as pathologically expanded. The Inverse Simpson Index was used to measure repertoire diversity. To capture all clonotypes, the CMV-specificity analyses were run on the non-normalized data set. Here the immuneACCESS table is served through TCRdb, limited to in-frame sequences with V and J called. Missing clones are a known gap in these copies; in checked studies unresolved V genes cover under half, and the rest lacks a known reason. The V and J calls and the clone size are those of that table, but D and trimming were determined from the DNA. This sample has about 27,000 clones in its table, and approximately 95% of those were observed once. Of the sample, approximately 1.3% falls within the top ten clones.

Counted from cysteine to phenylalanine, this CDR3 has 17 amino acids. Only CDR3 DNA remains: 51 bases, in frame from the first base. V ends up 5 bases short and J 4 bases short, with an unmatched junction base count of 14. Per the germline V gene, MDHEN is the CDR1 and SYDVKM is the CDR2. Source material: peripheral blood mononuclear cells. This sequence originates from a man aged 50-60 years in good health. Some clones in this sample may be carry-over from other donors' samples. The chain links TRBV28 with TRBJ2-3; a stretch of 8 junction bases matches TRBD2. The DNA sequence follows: TGTGCCAGCAGTCAGCTCCCCAGCGGGGGTTACCCAGATACGCAGTATTTT. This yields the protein CASSQLPSGGYPDTQYF.